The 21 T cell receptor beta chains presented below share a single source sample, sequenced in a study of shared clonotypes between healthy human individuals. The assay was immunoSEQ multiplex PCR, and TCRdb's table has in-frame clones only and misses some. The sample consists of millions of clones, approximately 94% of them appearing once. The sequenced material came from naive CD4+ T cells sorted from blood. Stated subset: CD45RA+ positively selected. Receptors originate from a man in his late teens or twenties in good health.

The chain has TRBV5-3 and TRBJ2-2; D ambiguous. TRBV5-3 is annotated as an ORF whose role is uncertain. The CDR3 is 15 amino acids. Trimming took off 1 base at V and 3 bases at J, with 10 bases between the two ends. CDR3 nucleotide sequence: TGTGCCAGAAGCTTGAATCCCTTTGACACCGGGGAGCTGTTTTTT. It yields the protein CARSLNPFDTGELFF.

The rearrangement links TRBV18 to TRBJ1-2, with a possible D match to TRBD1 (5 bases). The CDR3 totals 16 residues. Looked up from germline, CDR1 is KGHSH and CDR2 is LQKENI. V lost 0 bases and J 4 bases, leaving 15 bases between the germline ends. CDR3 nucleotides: TGTGCCAGCTCACCACCGAATTCAGGGTTTCTCTATGGCTACACCTTC. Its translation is CASSPPNSGFLYGYTF.

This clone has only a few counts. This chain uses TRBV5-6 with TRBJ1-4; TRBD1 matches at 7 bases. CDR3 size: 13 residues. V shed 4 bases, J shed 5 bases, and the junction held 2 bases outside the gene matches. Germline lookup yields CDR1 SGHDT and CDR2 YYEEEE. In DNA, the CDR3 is TGTGCCAGCAGCCGAGGGGGCAATGAAAAACTGTTTTTT. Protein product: CASSRGGNEKLFF.

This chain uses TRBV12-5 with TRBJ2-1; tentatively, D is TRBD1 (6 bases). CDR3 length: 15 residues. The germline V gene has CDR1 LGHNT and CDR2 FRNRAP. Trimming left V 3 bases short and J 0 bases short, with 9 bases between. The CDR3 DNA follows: TGTGCTAGTGGTTTTACAGGGATCTCCTACAATGAGCAGTTCTTC. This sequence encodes CASGFTGISYNEQFF.

The CDR3 DNA sequence: TGCGCCAGCAGCTTCTTATACCAACCCACAGATACGCAGTATTTT. The encoded protein is CASSFLYQPTDTQYF. The chain employs TRBV5-1 and TRBJ2-3; no clear D gene. The germline V gene encodes CDR1 SGHRS and CDR2 YFSETQ. Trimming took 2 bases from V and 2 from J, leaving 12 bases between them. The CDR3 covers 15 residues. The complete variable domain, with remaining parts taken from reference TRBV5-1 and TRBJ2-3, reads KAGVTQTPRYLIKTRGQQVTLSCSPISGHRSVSWYQQTPGQGLQFLFEYFSETQRNKGNFPGRFSGRQFSNSRSEMNVSTLELGDSALYLCASSFLYQPTDTQYFGPGTRLTVL.

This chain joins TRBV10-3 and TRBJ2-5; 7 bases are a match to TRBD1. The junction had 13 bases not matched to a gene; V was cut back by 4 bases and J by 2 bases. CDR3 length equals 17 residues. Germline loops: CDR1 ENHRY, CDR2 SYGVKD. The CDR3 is CAISATGQPQSQETQYF. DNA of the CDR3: TGTGCCATCAGTGCCACGGGACAGCCGCAGTCGCAAGAGACCCAGTACTTC.

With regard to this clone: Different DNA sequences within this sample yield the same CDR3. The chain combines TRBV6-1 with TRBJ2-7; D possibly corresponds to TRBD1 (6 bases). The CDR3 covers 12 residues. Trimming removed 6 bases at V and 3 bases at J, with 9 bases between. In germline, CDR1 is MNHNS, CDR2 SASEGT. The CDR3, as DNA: TGTGCCAGCAGGTTACAGGGCTACGAGCAGTACTTC. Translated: CASRLQGYEQYF.

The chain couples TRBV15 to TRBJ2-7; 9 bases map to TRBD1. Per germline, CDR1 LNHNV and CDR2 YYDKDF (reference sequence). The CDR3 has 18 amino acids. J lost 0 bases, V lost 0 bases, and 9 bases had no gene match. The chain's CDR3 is CATSRDPFRGQGSYEQYF. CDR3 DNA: TGTGCCACCAGCAGAGATCCCTTTAGGGGACAGGGCTCCTACGAGCAGTACTTC.

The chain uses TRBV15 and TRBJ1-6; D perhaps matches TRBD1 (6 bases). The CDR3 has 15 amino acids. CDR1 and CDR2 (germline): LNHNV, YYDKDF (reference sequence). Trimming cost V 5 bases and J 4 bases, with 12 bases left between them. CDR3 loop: CATSRGPVYNSPLHF. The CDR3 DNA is TGTGCCACCAGCCGGGGGCCTGTTTATAATTCACCCCTCCACTTT.

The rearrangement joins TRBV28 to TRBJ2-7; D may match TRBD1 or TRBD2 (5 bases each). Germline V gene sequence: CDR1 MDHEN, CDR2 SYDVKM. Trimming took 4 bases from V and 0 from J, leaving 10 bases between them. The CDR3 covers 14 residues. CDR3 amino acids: CASSSPGSSYEQYF. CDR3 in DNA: TGTGCCAGCAGTTCACCAGGGAGCTCCTACGAGCAGTACTTC.

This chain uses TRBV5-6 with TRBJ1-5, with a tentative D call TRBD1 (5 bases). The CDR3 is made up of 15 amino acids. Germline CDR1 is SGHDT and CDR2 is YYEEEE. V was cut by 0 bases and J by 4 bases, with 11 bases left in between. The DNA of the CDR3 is TGTGCCAGCAGCTTGGAGGGGCTCGGGAATCAGCCCCAGCATTTT. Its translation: CASSLEGLGNQPQHF.

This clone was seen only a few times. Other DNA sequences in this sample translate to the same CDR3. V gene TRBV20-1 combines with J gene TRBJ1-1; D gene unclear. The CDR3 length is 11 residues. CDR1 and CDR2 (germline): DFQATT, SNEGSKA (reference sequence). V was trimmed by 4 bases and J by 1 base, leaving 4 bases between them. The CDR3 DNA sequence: TGCAGTGCTACAGGGAACACTGAAGCTTTCTTT. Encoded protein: CSATGNTEAFF.

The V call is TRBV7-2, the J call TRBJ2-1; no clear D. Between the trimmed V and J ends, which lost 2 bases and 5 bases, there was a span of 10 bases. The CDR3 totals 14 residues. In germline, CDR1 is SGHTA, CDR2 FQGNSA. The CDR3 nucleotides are TGTGCCAGCAGCTTAAGTCCCACGAACAATGAGCAGTTCTTC. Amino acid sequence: CASSLSPTNNEQFF.

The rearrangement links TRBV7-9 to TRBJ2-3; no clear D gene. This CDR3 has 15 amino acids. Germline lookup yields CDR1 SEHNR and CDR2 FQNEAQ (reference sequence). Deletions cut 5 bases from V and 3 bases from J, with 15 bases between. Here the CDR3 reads CASSLKVPGTDTQYF. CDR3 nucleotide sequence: TGTGCCAGCAGCCTGAAGGTCCCCGGGACAGATACGCAGTATTTT.

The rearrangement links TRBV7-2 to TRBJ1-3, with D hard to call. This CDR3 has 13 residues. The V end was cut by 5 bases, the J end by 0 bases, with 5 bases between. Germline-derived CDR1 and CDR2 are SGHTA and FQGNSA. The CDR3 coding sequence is TGTGCCAGCAGCCTCTTCTCTGGAAACACCATATATTTT. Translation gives CASSLFSGNTIYF.

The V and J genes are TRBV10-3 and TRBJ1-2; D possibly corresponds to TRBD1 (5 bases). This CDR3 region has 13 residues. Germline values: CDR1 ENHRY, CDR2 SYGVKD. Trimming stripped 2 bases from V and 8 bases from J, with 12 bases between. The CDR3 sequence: CAISEAGTEGYTF. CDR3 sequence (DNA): TGTGCCATCAGTGAGGCGGGGACGGAGGGCTACACCTTC.

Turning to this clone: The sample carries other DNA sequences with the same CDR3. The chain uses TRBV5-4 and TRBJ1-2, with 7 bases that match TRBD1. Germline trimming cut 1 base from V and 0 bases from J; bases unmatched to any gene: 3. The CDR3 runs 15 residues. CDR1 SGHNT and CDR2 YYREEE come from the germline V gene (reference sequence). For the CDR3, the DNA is TGTGCCAGCAGCTTGTTTGGACAGGCTAACTATGGCTACACCTTC. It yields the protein CASSLFGQANYGYTF.

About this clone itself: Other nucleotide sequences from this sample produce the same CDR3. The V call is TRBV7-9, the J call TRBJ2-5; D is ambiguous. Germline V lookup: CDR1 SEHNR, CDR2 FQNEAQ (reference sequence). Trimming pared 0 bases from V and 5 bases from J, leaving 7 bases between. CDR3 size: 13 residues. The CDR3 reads CASSLAGTETQYF. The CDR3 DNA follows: TGTGCCAGCAGCTTAGCAGGTACGGAGACCCAGTACTTC.

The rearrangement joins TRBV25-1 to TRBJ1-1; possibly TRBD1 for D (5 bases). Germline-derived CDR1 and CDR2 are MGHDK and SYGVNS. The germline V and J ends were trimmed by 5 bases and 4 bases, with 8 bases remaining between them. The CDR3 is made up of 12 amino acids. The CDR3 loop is CASSLRGTEAFF. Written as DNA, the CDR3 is TGTGCCAGCAGTCTGAGGGGCACTGAAGCTTTCTTT.

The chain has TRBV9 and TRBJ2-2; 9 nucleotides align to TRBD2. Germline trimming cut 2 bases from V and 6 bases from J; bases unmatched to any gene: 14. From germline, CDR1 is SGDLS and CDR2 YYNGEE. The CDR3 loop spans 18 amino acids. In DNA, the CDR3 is TGTGCCAGCAGCGTTTCTCCCCACTCTAGCGGGGTCCCCGGGGAGCTGTTTTTT. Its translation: CASSVSPHSSGVPGELFF.

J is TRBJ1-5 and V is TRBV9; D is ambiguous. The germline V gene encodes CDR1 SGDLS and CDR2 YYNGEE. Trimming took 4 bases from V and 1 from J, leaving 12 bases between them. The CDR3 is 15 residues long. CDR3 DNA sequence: TGTGCCAGCAGCCCGGGGAGTTGGAGCAATCAGCCCCAGCATTTT. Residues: CASSPGSWSNQPQHF.